These 31 T cell receptor beta chains were sequenced from one sample in a study of spatial heterogeneity in lung cancer. As for time point: blood at routine non-recurrence follow-up after resection. MiXCR, run by TCRdb on the 5' RACE reads, gives a single entry per CDR3 protein. The table records over 85,000 distinct CDR3 sequences, 19% of them present only once. The sequencing here drew on PBMCs, taken at follow-up. The receptor set was obtained from a male donor with early-stage non-small cell lung cancer.

The chain links TRBV19 to TRBJ1-5, with 8 bases lining up with TRBD1. The CDR3 has 16 amino acids. With 3 bases clipped from V and 4 bases from J, the junction kept 8 bases outside the gene matches. Looked up from germline, CDR1 is LNHDA and CDR2 is SQIVND (reference sequence). The CDR3 sequence: CASSIDWTGTNQPQHF. The CDR3 DNA reads as TGTGCCAGTAGTATCGACTGGACAGGGACTAATCAGCCCCAGCATTTT.

This clonotype was counted between two and nine times. This sequence joins TRBV4-1 and TRBJ2-3; possibly TRBD2 for D (5 bases). Trimming removed 0 bases from V and 3 bases from J, with 16 bases in between. Germline values: CDR1 MGHRA, CDR2 YSYEKL. This CDR3 region has 17 residues. CDR3 DNA sequence: TGCGCCAGCAGCCAAGACGAGAGGGCGGTTGGGACAGATACGCAGTATTTT. Residues: CASSQDERAVGTDTQYF.

Turning to this clonotype: This may be a read error, as it is one base from a much larger clone. The chain has TRBV9 and TRBJ1-6; D is unresolved. The length of the CDR3 is 15 residues. Per germline, CDR1 SGDLS and CDR2 YYNGEE. In nucleotides, the CDR3 is TGTGCCAGCAGCGAAAGGTTAAGCCCTAATTCATCCCTCCACTTT. Translated: CASSERLSPNSSLHF.

This clonotype was recorded at least ten times. The J gene is TRBJ2-3, the V gene TRBV12-3 or TRBV12-4; TRBD1 aligns across 8 bases. The V segment lost 5 bases and the J segment 6 bases; nucleotides outside the gene matches: 10. The CDR3 runs to 15 residues. The chain's CDR3 is CASSPDGTGSDTQYF. Here the CDR3 DNA reads TGTGCCAGCAGTCCCGACGGGACAGGATCTGATACGCAGTATTTT.

The chain recombines TRBV29-1 with TRBJ1-5; D unresolved. CDR3 length equals 13 residues. V gave up 6 bases and J gave up 6 bases, with 15 bases separating them. CDR1 and CDR2 (germline): SQVTM, ANQGSEA. The DNA of the CDR3 is TGCAGCGTCCAGGACGGAGGAAGTCAGCCCCAGCATTTT. It translates to CSVQDGGSQPQHF.

V gene TRBV3-1 combines with J gene TRBJ1-2; D not certain. This CDR3 region has 17 residues. V was shortened by 3 bases and J by 8 bases, with 25 bases between the two germline ends. Germline assignment: CDR1 LGHDT and CDR2 YNNKEL (reference sequence). CDR3 nucleotide sequence: TGTGCCAGCAGCCAGCGGGGATCCCTTCGTTCCGTTGGGGGCTACACCTTC. Its translation: CASSQRGSLRSVGGYTF.

The V call is TRBV11-2, the J call TRBJ2-4; TRBD2 might be the D (6 bases). Trimming stripped 1 base from V and 4 bases from J, with 11 bases between. The CDR3 totals 15 residues. CDR1 is SGHAT, CDR2 FQNNGV, per germline. DNA for the CDR3: TGTGCCAGCAGCTTAGTTGCGGAGGGGAAAAACATTCAGTACTTC. It yields the protein CASSLVAEGKNIQYF.

This clonotype turned up a few times. The chain is built from TRBV20-1 and TRBJ2-7; D gene uncertain. V was pared by 5 bases and J by 2 bases, with 13 bases between. Germline CDR1 reads DFQATT; CDR2 reads SNEGSKA (reference sequence). CDR3 length: 13 amino acids. In DNA form, the CDR3 reads TGCAGTGCTGCCGAGACCAACGCCTACGAGCAGTACTTC. It specifies CSAAETNAYEQYF.

This clonotype occurred many times. The chain couples TRBV7-2 to TRBJ2-3, with no clear D. Germline-derived CDR1 and CDR2 are SGHTA and FQGNSA. Trimming pared 6 bases from V and 2 bases from J, leaving 6 bases between. The CDR3 is 12 amino acids. The DNA for the CDR3 is TGTGCCAGCAGGGCGAACACAGATACGCAGTATTTT. Translation: CASRANTDTQYF.

The genes are TRBV4-3 and TRBJ1-4, with D perhaps matching TRBD1 (5 bases). Germline assignment: CDR1 LGHNA and CDR2 YSLEER. CDR3 length equals 16 residues. The ends were cut back, 3 bases at V and 8 bases at J, with 19 bases in the middle. In DNA, the CDR3 is TGCGCCAGCAGCCAGGAAACACCAGGGCCGTTGGAAAAACTGTTTTTT. As protein: CASSQETPGPLEKLFF.

There are a few counts of this clonotype. This chain connects TRBV7-3 to TRBJ1-1; 7 bases are shared with TRBD1. CDR1 and CDR2 (germline): SGHTA, FQGTGA. This CDR3 has 13 residues. J gave up 4 bases and V 5 bases, and 4 bases lay outside the gene matches. In DNA form, the CDR3 reads TGTGCCAGCAGCGTATCAGGGGGCACTGAAGCTTTCTTT. Its protein is CASSVSGGTEAFF. The full variable domain, its missing parts supplied by reference TRBV7-3 and TRBJ1-1, is GAGVSQTPSNKVTEKGKYVELRCDPISGHTALYWYRQSLGQGPEFLIYFQGTGAADDSGLPNDRFFAVRPEGSVSTLKIQRTERGDSAVYLCASSVSGGTEAFFGQGTRLTVV.

This clonotype was detected only a few times. The rearrangement links TRBV24-1 to TRBJ1-3; TRBD1 is a possible D gene (5 bases). This CDR3 comprises 15 residues. Germline V gene sequence: CDR1 KGHDR, CDR2 SFDVKD. Trimming left V 1 base short and J 4 bases short, with 10 bases between. CDR3 amino acids: CATSDLGTAGNTIYF. The CDR3 bases are TGTGCCACCAGTGATTTAGGGACTGCCGGAAACACCATATATTTT.

Here the CDR3 reads CASSQDEVSGFNTEAFF. The CDR3 DNA is TGTGCCAGCAGCCAAGATGAGGTTTCAGGCTTCAACACTGAAGCTTTCTTT. V is TRBV3-1 and J is TRBJ1-1; no clear D gene. CDR1 is LGHDT, CDR2 YNNKEL, per germline (reference sequence). V was pared by 0 bases and J by 2 bases, with 16 bases between. The CDR3 contains 17 residues. The full variable domain, completed using reference TRBV3-1 and TRBJ1-1, is DTAVSQTPKYLVTQMGNDKSIKCEQNLGHDTMYWYKQDSKKFLKIMFSYNNKELIINETVPNRFSPKSPDKAHLNLHINSLELGDSAVYFCASSQDEVSGFNTEAFFGQGTRLTVV.

V gene TRBV5-1 combines with J gene TRBJ1-1; D remains ambiguous. The V end lost 2 bases, the J end lost 2 bases, and 13 bases lay between the germline ends. Germline CDR1 reads SGHRS; CDR2 reads YFSETQ. This CDR3 is 15 amino acids long. In DNA, the CDR3 is TGCGCCAGCAGCTTTGGAGACGGGCCTAACACTGAAGCTTTCTTT. The encoded protein is CASSFGDGPNTEAFF.

Worth noting for this clonotype: Germline and junction disagree at one end, which may indicate a read error. The V gene is TRBV12-3 or TRBV12-4, the J gene TRBJ1-5; D might be TRBD1 (6 bases). The CDR3 is 10 amino acids. The CDR3 loop reads CWGGGQPQHF. In nucleotides, the CDR3 is TGCTGGGGGGGCGGGCAGCCCCAGCATTTT.

The chain uses TRBV29-1 and TRBJ2-7, with TRBD1 identical over 9 bases. J lost 0 bases, V lost 5 bases, and 5 bases had no gene match. The CDR3 has 14 residues. The germline CDR1 and CDR2 sequences are SQVTM and ANQGSEA. CDR3 loop: CSVRRQGGSYEQYF. The CDR3 DNA is TGCAGCGTTCGACGACAGGGGGGCTCCTACGAGCAGTACTTC.

The rearrangement joins TRBV10-3 to TRBJ2-5; no clear D gene. V lost 2 bases to trimming and J lost 6 bases, with 13 bases between them. The CDR3 loop spans 14 amino acids. Germline CDR1 is ENHRY and CDR2 is SYGVKD. For the CDR3, the DNA is TGTGCCATCAGTGAGAACGTACGAGGTCAGACCCAGTACTTC. It is translated as CAISENVRGQTQYF.

The chain combines TRBV24-1 with TRBJ2-2; tentative D call: TRBD2 (5 bases). Germline V gives CDR1 KGHDR, CDR2 SFDVKD. Trimming pared 6 bases from V and 5 bases from J, leaving 12 bases between. The CDR3 has 14 residues. The CDR3 here is CATSKEGRTGELFF. Here the CDR3 DNA reads TGTGCCACCAGTAAAGAGGGAAGAACCGGGGAGCTGTTTTTT.

This clonotype was counted between two and nine times. The chain recombines TRBV12-3 or TRBV12-4 with TRBJ1-1; 10 bases are a match to TRBD1. V lost 5 bases to trimming and J lost 0 bases; unmatched junction nucleotides: 3. The CDR3 is 15 residues long. The CDR3 protein is CASSRDRGLNTEAFF. In DNA form, the CDR3 reads TGTGCCAGCAGTCGGGACAGGGGATTGAACACTGAAGCTTTCTTT.

This clonotype was counted a few times. The genes are TRBV27 and TRBJ1-2; 8 nucleotides line up with TRBD1. Losses at the gene ends were 0 bases for V and 4 bases for J; bases not matched to a gene: 7. CDR1 is MNHEY, CDR2 SMNVEV, per germline (reference sequence). CDR3 length: 16 amino acids. The CDR3 DNA is TGTGCCAGCAGTTTATCGTTTGGGACAGGTGTCTATGGCTACACCTTC. Protein sequence: CASSLSFGTGVYGYTF.

The DNA of the CDR3 is TGCAGTGCTAGTGAAGACAGGACTAGCAATCAGCCCCAGCATTTT. Its translation: CSASEDRTSNQPQHF. J is TRBJ1-5 and V is TRBV20-1, with D maybe TRBD1 (6 bases). Trimming shortened V by 3 bases and J by 0 bases, and 12 bases separated the two germline ends. The CDR3 runs to 15 residues. Germline V lookup: CDR1 DFQATT, CDR2 SNEGSKA (reference sequence).

Here the CDR3 reads CASSLQDTTNTEAFF. Here the CDR3 DNA reads TGCGCCAGCAGCTTACAGGACACTACGAACACTGAAGCTTTCTTT. The V gene is TRBV5-1, the J gene TRBJ1-1; D perhaps matches TRBD1 (5 bases). Germline V gives CDR1 SGHRS, CDR2 YFSETQ. The CDR3 contains 15 residues. V was trimmed by 2 bases and J by 1 base, leaving 12 bases between them.

In this sample, this clonotype turned up a few times. The CDR3 here is CSASQGVAGELFF. In DNA form, the CDR3 reads TGCAGTGCTAGCCAGGGCGTAGCCGGGGAGCTGTTTTTT. This sequence joins TRBV20-1 and TRBJ2-2; a weak D match, TRBD1 (5 bases). The CDR3 extends over 13 amino acids. V was cut by 3 bases and J by 6 bases, with 11 bases left in between. Germline V gives CDR1 DFQATT, CDR2 SNEGSKA (reference sequence).

By frequency in the sample, this clonotype is medium-sized (0.01 to 0.1%). The chain joins TRBV6-4 to TRBJ1-6; 8 nucleotides align to TRBD1. V lost 2 bases to trimming and J lost 5 bases; unmatched junction nucleotides: 2. The CDR3 is made up of 15 amino acids. The germline CDR1 and CDR2 sequences are MRHNA and SNTAGT. CDR3 in amino acids: CASSDGTGHNSPLHF. The CDR3 DNA follows: TGTGCCAGCAGTGACGGGACAGGTCATAATTCACCCCTCCACTTT.

The CDR3 here is CASSATGSGTEAFF. The DNA for the CDR3 is TGTGCCAGCAGCGCGACAGGTTCCGGCACTGAAGCTTTCTTT. The rearrangement joins TRBV9 to TRBJ1-1, with a tentative D call TRBD1 (6 bases). The CDR3 length is 14 residues. The germline gives CDR1 SGDLS, CDR2 YYNGEE. Trimming shortened V by 3 bases and J by 4 bases, and 13 bases separated the two germline ends.

In this sample, this clonotype turned up a few times. CDR3 loop: CAWRVPSFTGELFF. The DNA of the CDR3 is TGTGCCTGGAGAGTACCGAGCTTCACCGGGGAGCTGTTTTTT. The chain combines TRBV30 with TRBJ2-2; D remains unclear. Looked up from germline, CDR1 is GTSNPN and CDR2 is SVGIG (reference sequence). With 3 bases removed from V and 4 bases from J, the gap between germline ends came to 12 bases. The CDR3 is made up of 14 amino acids.

V is TRBV5-1 and J is TRBJ2-2; D unclear. Trimming removed 7 bases from V and 6 bases from J, with 19 bases in between. Per the germline V gene, CDR1 is SGHRS and CDR2 is YFSETQ. The CDR3 runs 15 residues. CDR3 in DNA: TGCGCCAGCTTACCCCGGGCAGGTTCCTCCGGGGAGCTGTTTTTT. It is translated as CASLPRAGSSGELFF. The full variable domain, its missing parts supplied by reference TRBV5-1 and TRBJ2-2, is KAGVTQTPRYLIKTRGQQVTLSCSPISGHRSVSWYQQTPGQGLQFLFEYFSETQRNKGNFPGRFSGRQFSNSRSEMNVSTLELGDSALYLCASLPRAGSSGELFFGEGSRLTVL.

This clonotype was found many times. The chain is built from TRBV28 and TRBJ1-6; D is ambiguous. The CDR3 sequence is 12 residues long. Trimming removed 4 bases from V and 14 bases from J, with 12 bases in between. Per the germline V gene, CDR1 is MDHEN and CDR2 is SYDVKM. The CDR3 sequence is CASSSKIWSLHF. Written as DNA, the CDR3 is TGTGCCAGCAGTTCGAAGATCTGGTCCCTCCACTTT.

This chain uses TRBV5-1 with TRBJ1-6; tentative D call: TRBD1 (6 bases). V lost 6 bases and J 8 bases, leaving 18 bases between the germline ends. The germline V gene has CDR1 SGHRS and CDR2 YFSETQ. This CDR3 has 15 amino acids. Here the CDR3 reads CASTLRGDTDSPLHF. DNA of the CDR3: TGCGCCAGCACCCTTCGGGGGGACACCGATTCACCCCTCCACTTT.

This clonotype came up many times. This chain links TRBV23-1 with TRBJ2-3; D ambiguous. TRBV23-1 is labeled an ORF, and its function is uncertain. V was pared by 3 bases and J by 4 bases, with 11 bases between. The CDR3 covers 14 residues. The CDR3 region is CASSHRLNADTQYF. CDR3 nucleotides: TGCGCCAGCAGTCACAGACTTAACGCAGATACGCAGTATTTT.

This clonotype was seen only a few times. This chain joins TRBV5-6 and TRBJ1-5; D may be TRBD1 (6 bases). V lost 3 bases and J 6 bases, leaving 16 bases between the germline ends. CDR3 length: 15 residues. Germline V gene sequence: CDR1 SGHDT, CDR2 YYEEEE. CDR3: CASSSYQGSSQPQHF. The CDR3, as DNA: TGTGCCAGCAGCTCATACCAGGGGTCGAGTCAGCCCCAGCATTTT.